This T cell receptor (beta chain) was observed in a study of beta chain features in type 1 diabetes. Regarding the study as a whole: Amplification by PCR could prefer shorter templates, with the same effect in patients and controls. Moderately but significantly shorter TCRB CDR3s were found in Type 1 diabetes patients in all four CD4+ subsets. The naive, central memory and Treg TCRB repertoires of patients appeared to be more similar to one another than those of healthy donors.

The whole isolated RNA underwent reverse transcription, so sequencing captured expressed TCRB transcripts. Profiling relied on immunoSEQ multiplex PCR, and the TCRdb table lists in-frame clones only, not all of them. The profile shows 300,000 to 400,000 clones, 8.5% to 10% of them singletons. Sorting based on CD45RO/CCR7/CD25/CD127/CD95/CD27 separated CD4+ naive, central memory, regulatory and stem cell-like memory cells. This clone was recorded many times. Its antigen is unknown. The receptor comes from a man aged 30 to 39 with type 1 diabetes. Sequencing was carried out using central memory CD4+ T cells from blood.

CDR3 protein: CASSLGEDWGYGYTF. CDR3 DNA sequence: TGTGCCAGCAGCTTGGGGGAGGATTGGGGCTATGGCTACACCTTC. The chain has TRBV5-6 and TRBJ1-2; no definite D call. The CDR3 contains 15 residues. In germline, CDR1 is SGHDT, CDR2 YYEEEE. With 0 bases removed from V and 4 bases from J, the gap between germline ends came to 13 bases.